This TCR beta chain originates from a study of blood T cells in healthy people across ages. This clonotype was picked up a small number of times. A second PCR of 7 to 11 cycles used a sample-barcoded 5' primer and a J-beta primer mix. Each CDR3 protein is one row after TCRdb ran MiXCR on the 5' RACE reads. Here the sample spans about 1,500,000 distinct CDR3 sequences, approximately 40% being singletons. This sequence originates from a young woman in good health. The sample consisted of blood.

The CDR3 region is CASSSGGREPMNTEAFF. The CDR3 DNA sequence: TGTGCCAGCAGCTCCGGGGGGAGGGAACCCATGAACACTGAAGCTTTCTTT. The chain carries TRBV7-9 and TRBJ1-1; D is possibly TRBD1 (5 bases). Between the trimmed V and J ends, which lost 4 bases and 0 bases, there was a span of 18 bases. The CDR3 totals 17 residues. Germline values: CDR1 SEHNR, CDR2 FQNEAQ (reference sequence).